The T cell receptor (beta chain) under discussion was sequenced for a study of blood T cell repertoires in COVID-19. Study as a whole: There were acute and convalescent COVID-19 samples, and they came from the United States, Italy and Spain.

This CDR3 comprises 13 residues. Trimming took off 2 bases at V and 8 bases at J, with 12 bases between the two ends. Germline V gene data show CDR1 as MRHNA and CDR2 as SNTAGT. The protocol was immunoSEQ multiplex PCR, while the TCRdb copy is restricted to in-frame clones and leaves out a portion. The sample has 300,000 or so clones; 65% to 85% are singletons. The genes are TRBV6-4 and TRBJ1-2; tentatively, D is TRBD1 (5 bases). The specimen sequenced was peripheral blood. This clonotype was sampled from a woman aged 45-65 years with acute or convalescent COVID-19. CDR3 bases: TGTGCCAGCAGTGACCCCGGACACGGGGGCTACACCTTC. Translated, it gives CASSDPGHGGYTF.